The clone carrying this TCR beta chain turned up a few times. The identical CDR3 is also encoded by other nucleotide sequences in the sample. The CDR3 length is 14 residues. Germline assignment: CDR1 SNHLY and CDR2 FYNNEI. J gave up 2 bases and V 5 bases, and 0 bases lay outside the gene matches. This sample was taken from a study of shared clonotypes between healthy human individuals. TCRdb keeps only in-frame clones here, not all; method: immunoSEQ multiplex PCR. The sample yields around 2.3 million clones, about 94% seen once. The sample taken for sequencing was naive CD4+ T cells sorted from blood. Subset meaning: CD45RA+ positively selected. The rearrangement links TRBV2 to TRBJ2-5; 12 positions agree with TRBD2. This TCR came from a man aged 18 to 29 in good health. The DNA of the CDR3 is TGTGCCAGCAGTCTAGCGGGAGGGCAAGAGACCCAGTACTTC. Amino acids: CASSLAGGQETQYF. The variable domain in full, completed from reference TRBV2 and TRBJ2-5, reads EPEVTQTPSHQVTQMGQEVILRCVPISNHLYFYWYRQILGQKVEFLVSFYNNEISEKSEIFDDQFSVERPDGSNFTLKIRSTKLEDSAMYFCASSLAGGQETQYFGPGTRLLVL.